This T cell receptor (beta chain) was observed in a study of shared clonotypes between healthy human individuals. General study results and limits: Sampling used blood alone; tissue repertoires probably differ.

The donor population consisted of healthy HIV-negative adults with no recent acute infections or vaccinations. Sequenced by immunoSEQ multiplex PCR; TCRdb stores in-frame clones only, minus some. The sample lists fewer than 650,000 clones, around 78% occurring once. Details on this clone: As yet, its antigen is unknown.

The CDR3 loop spans 13 amino acids. Germline V lookup: CDR1 SGDLS, CDR2 YYNGEE. The germline V and J ends were trimmed by 1 base and 4 bases, with 5 bases remaining between them. The rearrangement uses TRBV9 and TRBJ2-2; unclear D gene. Sequenced material: PBMCs. The sequence was collected from a woman aged 40 to 55 in good health. Some clones in this sample may be carry-over from other donors' samples. CDR3 amino acids: CASSVKLTGELFF. The CDR3 DNA reads as TGTGCCAGCAGCGTAAAGCTCACCGGGGAGCTGTTTTTT.